This TCR beta chain is from a study of T cells in Graves' hyperthyroidism and ophthalmopathy. Germline CDR1 and CDR2: MGHRA and YSYEKL. CDR3 length: 17 amino acids. The V gene lost 1 base and the J gene lost 7 bases, with 19 bases spanning the gap. There were TCR beta CDR3 regions amplified from RNA transcripts. HTBI primers were employed in a first-round RT-PCR of the TCR CDR3. MiXCR was run by TCRdb on the multiplex PCR reads, yielding one entry per CDR3 protein. The sample shows roughly 520,000 distinct CDR3 sequences, around a quarter of them seen only once. Sample: blood. This TCR was sampled from a woman aged 25 to 39 with Graves' ophthalmopathy. The chain carries TRBV4-1 and TRBJ2-2, with D possibly called TRBD1 or TRBD2 (6 bases each). The CDR3 DNA reads as TGCGCCAGCAGCCAAGGGGAACGGGGGCGTAAAGACGGGGAGCTGTTTTTT. Residues: CASSQGERGRKDGELFF.